This TCR beta chain was sequenced during a study of T cells in Graves' hyperthyroidism and ophthalmopathy. Study-level information: The initial diagnosis was the point when peripheral blood was collected, ahead of any treatment.

Researchers amplified the TCR beta CDR3 regions from RNA transcripts. With the HTBI primer set, the TCR CDR3 went through a first round of RT-PCR. TCRdb redid the calling of the multiplex PCR reads with MiXCR, one entry per CDR3 protein. Of approximately 300,000 distinct CDR3 sequences in the sample, 15% to 20% were seen once. In this sample, this clonotype turned up many times. The CDR3 sequence is 15 residues long. V dropped 1 base and J dropped 7 bases, with 14 bases sitting between them. The V gene's germline CDR1 is KGHSH and CDR2 LQKENI. The source of this sequence is a woman aged 60-70 years with Graves' ophthalmopathy. This chain uses TRBV18 with TRBJ2-1; D remains unclear. The sample was blood. This chain's CDR3 is CASSPLGSSQNEQFF. DNA of the CDR3: TGTGCCAGCTCACCACTGGGCTCCTCGCAAAATGAGCAGTTCTTC.